This entry features one T cell receptor (beta chain) sequence. Original methodology: Estimated nucleated cell counts came from reference gene primer amplification. Profiled with immunoSEQ multiplex PCR; TCRdb holds only in-frame clones, not every one. The V and J calls and clone size are taken from that table; D and trimming were inferred from the DNA. This table has about 81,000 clones, approximately 86% appearing once. This entry comes from a study of blood T cell repertoires in COVID-19. Study context: Sources were T cells, B-cell-depleted T cells, or PBMCs; the material itself was cDNA or gDNA.

Germline V CDR1 and CDR2: MDHEN, SYDVKM. This CDR3 contains 13 residues. J lost 6 bases, V lost 7 bases, and 4 bases had no gene match. This sequence joins TRBV28 and TRBJ2-1; 9 positions match TRBD2. Material for sequencing was peripheral blood. The source of this sequence is a woman older than 75 with acute or convalescent COVID-19. CDR3 DNA sequence: TGTGCCAGCAAAGCGGGAGGTCTCAATGAGCAGTTCTTC. This translates into CASKAGGLNEQFF.